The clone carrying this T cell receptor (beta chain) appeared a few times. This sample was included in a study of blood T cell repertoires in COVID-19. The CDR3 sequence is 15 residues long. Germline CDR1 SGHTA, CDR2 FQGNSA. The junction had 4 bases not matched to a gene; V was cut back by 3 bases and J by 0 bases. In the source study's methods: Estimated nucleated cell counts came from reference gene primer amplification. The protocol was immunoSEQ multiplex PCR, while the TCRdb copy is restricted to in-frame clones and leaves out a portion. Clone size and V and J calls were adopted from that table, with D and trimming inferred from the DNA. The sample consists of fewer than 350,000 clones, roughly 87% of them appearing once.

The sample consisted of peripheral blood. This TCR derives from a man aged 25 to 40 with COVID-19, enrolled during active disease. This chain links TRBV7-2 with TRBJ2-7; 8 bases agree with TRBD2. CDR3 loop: CASSFSGEGSYEQYF. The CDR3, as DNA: TGTGCCAGCAGCTTTAGCGGGGAGGGCTCCTACGAGCAGTACTTC.